This TCR beta chain was sequenced during a study of technical replicates of blood from several donors. V was shortened by 2 bases and J by 3 bases, with 13 bases between the two germline ends. This CDR3 is built from 15 residues. The germline V gene has CDR1 SGDLS and CDR2 YYNGEE. Libraries were prepared by immunoSEQ multiplex PCR; TCRdb keeps only in-frame clonotypes and omits some of them. Here the sample spans under 90,000 clones, 95% to 98% being singletons. The TCR comes from a human donor in good health. The sequencing sample was made of T cells isolated from PBMCs. The gene calls are TRBV9 and TRBJ2-3; maybe TRBD1 (5 bases). As DNA, the CDR3 is TGTGCCAGCAGCGTTGCCCCAGGGTATACAGATACGCAGTATTTT. Its translation is CASSVAPGYTDTQYF.